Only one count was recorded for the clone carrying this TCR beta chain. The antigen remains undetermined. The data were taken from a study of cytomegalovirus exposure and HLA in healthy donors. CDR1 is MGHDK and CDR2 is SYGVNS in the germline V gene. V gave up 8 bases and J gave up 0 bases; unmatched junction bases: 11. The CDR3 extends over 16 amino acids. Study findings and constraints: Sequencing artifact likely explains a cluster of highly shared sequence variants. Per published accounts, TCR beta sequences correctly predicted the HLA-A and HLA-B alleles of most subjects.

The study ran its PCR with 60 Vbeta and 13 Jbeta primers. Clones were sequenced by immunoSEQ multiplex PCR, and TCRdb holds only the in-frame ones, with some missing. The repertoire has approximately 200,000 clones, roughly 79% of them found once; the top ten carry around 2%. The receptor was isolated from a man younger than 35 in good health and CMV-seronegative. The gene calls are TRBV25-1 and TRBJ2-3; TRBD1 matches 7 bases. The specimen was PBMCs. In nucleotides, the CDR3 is TGTGCCAGCTCTCCCGTCAGGGGGTTTAGCACAGATACGCAGTATTTT. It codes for CASSPVRGFSTDTQYF.